The 13 T cell receptor beta chains below come from one sample, sequenced in a study of post-analysis software for immune sequencing data. Findings and limits, study-wide: Included in a set of roughly five TRBV segments more frequent in patients than controls were TRBV5-6, TRBV5-1 and TRBV20-1.

cDNA libraries for TCR beta contained unique molecular identifiers. TCRdb independently ran MiXCR on the PCR reads; one entry per CDR3 protein. The sample holds 450,000 to 700,000 distinct CDR3 sequences, 44% seen once. These TCRs are of unknown antigen specificity. Sequences were obtained from blood. The receptors were gathered from a girl aged 10 to 17 with multiple sclerosis.

V usage is TRBV6-1 and J usage is TRBJ2-3, with D perhaps matching TRBD2 (6 bases). The CDR3 is made up of 13 amino acids. V dropped 9 bases and J dropped 6 bases, with 16 bases sitting between them. Germline CDR1 and CDR2: MNHNS and SASEGT. CDR3 protein: CASRTPGVDTQYF. CDR3 DNA: TGTGCCAGTAGAACCCCGGGGGTCGATACGCAGTATTTT.

This clonotype was seen a handful of times. The V and J genes are TRBV27 and TRBJ1-2, with TRBD1 identical over 7 bases. The CDR3 sequence is 15 residues long. In germline, CDR1 is MNHEY, CDR2 SMNVEV (reference sequence). Trimming at V came to 4 bases and at J to 7 bases, leaving 12 bases not matched to a gene. The CDR3 reads CASSSNRQGTGGYTF. DNA for the CDR3: TGTGCCAGCAGTTCAAACCGACAGGGCACGGGTGGCTACACCTTC.

This clonotype was counted only a few times. The chain carries TRBV7-2 and TRBJ2-3, with 7 nucleotides matching TRBD2. Losses at the gene ends were 3 bases for V and 2 bases for J; bases not matched to a gene: 5. This CDR3 is built from 15 residues. The germline V gene has CDR1 SGHTA and CDR2 FQGNSA. As DNA, the CDR3 is TGTGCCAGCAGCTTTCGGGACTACTTCACAGATACGCAGTATTTT. Protein: CASSFRDYFTDTQYF. Drawing the rest from reference TRBV7-2 and TRBJ2-3, the complete variable domain is GAGVSQSPSNKVTEKGKDVELRCDPISGHTALYWYRQSLGQGLEFLIYFQGNSAPDKSGLPSDRFSAERTGGSVSTLTIQRTQQEDSAVYLCASSFRDYFTDTQYFGPGTRLTVL.

The V gene is TRBV29-1, the J gene TRBJ1-2; 8 bases align to TRBD1. V lost 7 bases, J lost 5 bases, and 9 bases stayed unmatched. Per germline, CDR1 SQVTM and CDR2 ANQGSEA. This CDR3 has 13 amino acids. The CDR3 coding sequence is TGCAGCGCCCCGGCAGGGGGCATATATGGCTACACCTTC. This translates into CSAPAGGIYGYTF.

The chain employs TRBV5-1 and TRBJ2-7, with D perhaps matching TRBD2 (8 bases). Germline V CDR1 and CDR2: SGHRS, YFSETQ. The CDR3 runs 15 residues. V gave up 0 bases and J gave up 2 bases, with 12 bases separating them. Here the CDR3 reads CASSLDSGTAYEQYF. The CDR3 bases are TGCGCCAGCAGCTTGGATAGCGGGACAGCCTACGAGCAGTACTTC. Variable domain in full (rest from reference TRBV5-1 and TRBJ2-7): KAGVTQTPRYLIKTRGQQVTLSCSPISGHRSVSWYQQTPGQGLQFLFEYFSETQRNKGNFPGRFSGRQFSNSRSEMNVSTLELGDSALYLCASSLDSGTAYEQYFGPGTRLTVT.

This clonotype was counted between two and nine times. The V gene is TRBV7-6, the J gene TRBJ2-4, with D perhaps matching TRBD2 (5 bases). Germline CDR1 and CDR2: SGHVS and FNYEAQ. V lost 5 bases and J 0 bases, leaving 17 bases between the germline ends. The CDR3 has 17 residues. In DNA form, the CDR3 reads TGTGCCAGCAGCCCCGGGGTTGGCTTACTAGCCAAAAACATTCAGTACTTC. It translates to CASSPGVGLLAKNIQYF.

The chain links TRBV5-1 to TRBJ2-3, with TRBD2 matching 10 bases. CDR1 and CDR2 (germline): SGHRS, YFSETQ. The V segment lost 4 bases and the J segment 3 bases; nucleotides outside the gene matches: 5. This CDR3 is built from 15 residues. CDR3 loop: CASSHGLADTDTQYF. The DNA for the CDR3 is TGCGCCAGCAGCCACGGACTAGCGGATACAGATACGCAGTATTTT.

This clonotype came up a few times. The chain has TRBV25-1 and TRBJ2-3; D uncertain. Germline CDR1 reads MGHDK; CDR2 reads SYGVNS. Trimming cost V 3 bases and J 1 base, with 8 bases left between them. CDR3 size: 14 residues. In DNA, the CDR3 is TGTGCCAGCAGTGAGACAACTCGCACAGATACGCAGTATTTT. It specifies CASSETTRTDTQYF.

The rearrangement uses TRBV7-8 and TRBJ2-4; D might be TRBD2 (5 bases). The CDR3 runs to 15 residues. Trimming cost V 5 bases and J 2 bases, with 13 bases left between them. CDR1 SGHVS and CDR2 FQNEAQ come from the germline V gene. Here the CDR3 DNA reads TGTGCCAGCAGCCACCTAAGCGGCCCCAAAAACATTCAGTACTTC. Translated: CASSHLSGPKNIQYF. The whole variable domain, remainder taken from reference TRBV7-8 and TRBJ2-4, is GAGVSQSPRYKVAKRGQDVALRCDPISGHVSLFWYQQALGQGPEFLTYFQNEAQLDKSGLPSDRFFAERPEGSVSTLKIQRTQQEDSAVYLCASSHLSGPKNIQYFGAGTRLSVL.

A few counts support this clonotype. V gene TRBV5-1 combines with J gene TRBJ2-1, with 8 bases lining up with TRBD1. V gave up 4 bases and J gave up 2 bases; unmatched junction bases: 2. The CDR3 has 14 residues. CDR1 and CDR2 from the germline V gene are SGHRS and YFSETQ. The CDR3 DNA is TGCGCCAGCAGCGGGGGACAGGCCTACAATGAGCAGTTCTTC. It specifies CASSGGQAYNEQFF.

V gene TRBV20-1 combines with J gene TRBJ1-1, with D perhaps matching TRBD1 (5 bases). There are 15 residues in the CDR3. CDR1 and CDR2 from the germline V gene are DFQATT and SNEGSKA (reference sequence). V was trimmed by 1 base and J by 1 base, leaving 13 bases between them. CDR3 region: CSARGDGKSNTEAFF. In DNA, the CDR3 is TGCAGTGCTAGAGGGGACGGAAAATCGAACACTGAAGCTTTCTTT.

The table lists this clonotype with a few counts. The chain uses TRBV5-1 and TRBJ2-7; D uncertain. Trimming took 0 bases from V and 6 from J, leaving 10 bases between them. Germline assignment: CDR1 SGHRS and CDR2 YFSETQ. The CDR3 is 13 residues long. CDR3 sequence (DNA): TGCGCCAGCAGCTTGGGTGGTTTCTCCGAGCAGTACTTC. It is translated as CASSLGGFSEQYF.

The genes are TRBV12-3 or TRBV12-4 and TRBJ2-5; D is perhaps TRBD2 (5 bases). The CDR3 covers 14 residues. V was cut by 6 bases and J by 3 bases, with 14 bases left in between. In nucleotides, the CDR3 is TGTGCCAGCAGACGTTGGCGGGTGGAAGAGACCCAGTACTTC. Translating gives CASRRWRVEETQYF.